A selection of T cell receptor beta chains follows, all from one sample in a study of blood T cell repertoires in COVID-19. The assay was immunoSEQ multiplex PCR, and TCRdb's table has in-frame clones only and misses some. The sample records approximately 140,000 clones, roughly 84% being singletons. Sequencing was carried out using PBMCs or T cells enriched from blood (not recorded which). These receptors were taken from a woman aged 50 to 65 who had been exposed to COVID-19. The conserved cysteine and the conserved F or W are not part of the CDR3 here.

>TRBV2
ASSEVGTGSNYGYT
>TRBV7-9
ASSLGSVGTGELF
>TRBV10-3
ATGLAGGPGNGELF
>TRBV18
ASSEGTASYEQY
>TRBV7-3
ASSTGDQETQY
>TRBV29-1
SVLGGGNYGYT
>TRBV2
ASLYGTSGLDSTGELF
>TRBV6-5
ASRRTNSPLH
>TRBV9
ASSAGRDRGT
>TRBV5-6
ASSMDRGEGYT
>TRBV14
ASSQDRGNTEAF
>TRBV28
ASSLGGRETQY
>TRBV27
ASKRTGDSNQPQH
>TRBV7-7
ASSRTSGGTDTQY
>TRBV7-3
ASSRSGGNSGELF